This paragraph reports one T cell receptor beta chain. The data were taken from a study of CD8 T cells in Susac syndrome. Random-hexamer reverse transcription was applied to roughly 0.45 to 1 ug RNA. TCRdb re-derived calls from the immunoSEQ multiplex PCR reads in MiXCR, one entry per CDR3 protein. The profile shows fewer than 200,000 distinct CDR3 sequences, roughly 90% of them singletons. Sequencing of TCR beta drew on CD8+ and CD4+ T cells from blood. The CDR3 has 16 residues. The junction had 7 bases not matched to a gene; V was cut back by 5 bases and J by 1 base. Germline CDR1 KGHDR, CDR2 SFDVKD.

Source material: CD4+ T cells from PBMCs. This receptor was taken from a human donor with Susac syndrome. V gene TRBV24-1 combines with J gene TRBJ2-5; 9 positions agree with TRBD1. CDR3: CATSGPTGGSQETQYF. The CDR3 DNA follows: TGTGCCACCAGTGGTCCGACAGGGGGGAGCCAAGAGACCCAGTACTTC.